Below, 6 T cell receptor beta chains from the same sample are listed, as sequenced in a study of identical twins. MiXCR was run by TCRdb on the 5' RACE reads, yielding one entry per CDR3 protein. The sample consists of around 280,000 distinct CDR3 sequences, approximately 8.5% of them appearing once. The sample was also linked to a second study, of yellow fever vaccine responses in identical twins.

Sequenced sample: memory (CD45RO+) T cells sorted from blood. The source of these receptors is a woman aged 18-29 years in good health.

This clonotype came up a few times. The rearrangement uses TRBV20-1 and TRBJ2-3; weak D call: TRBD2 (7 bases). Trimming took 6 bases from V and 2 from J, leaving 12 bases between them. The germline gives CDR1 DFQATT, CDR2 SNEGSKA (reference sequence). The CDR3 spans 13 residues. The CDR3 nucleotides are TGCAGTGCCGGGGGGCTAGACACAGATACGCAGTATTTT. Its protein is CSAGGLDTDTQYF.

The V call is TRBV12-3 or TRBV12-4, the J call TRBJ1-6, with D hard to call. The CDR3 contains 14 residues. Trimming took 7 bases from V and 7 from J, leaving 14 bases between them. The CDR3 protein is CASTFPDRNSPLHF. CDR3 in DNA: TGTGCCAGCACCTTCCCGGACCGGAATTCACCCCTCCACTTT.

This clonotype was recorded a few times. The V and J genes are TRBV7-6 and TRBJ1-3; D possibly corresponds to TRBD1 (6 bases). Looked up from germline, CDR1 is SGHVS and CDR2 is FNYEAQ. The V end lost 5 bases, the J end lost 4 bases, and 18 bases lay between the germline ends. The CDR3 extends over 16 amino acids. In DNA, the CDR3 is TGTGCCAGCAGCCCCCGGGACACCGTACGCGGAAACACCATATATTTT. This codes for CASSPRDTVRGNTIYF.

CDR3 protein: CASSGQNGQGAHEQYF. The CDR3 DNA is TGCGCCAGCAGCGGACAAAACGGACAGGGGGCCCACGAGCAGTACTTC. The rearrangement uses TRBV5-1 and TRBJ2-7; 11 bases are a match to TRBD1. Germline loops: CDR1 SGHRS, CDR2 YFSETQ. This CDR3 comprises 16 residues. With 4 bases clipped from V and 5 bases from J, the junction kept 11 bases outside the gene matches.

The chain has TRBV18 and TRBJ2-1; tentative D call: TRBD1 (8 bases). Germline loops: CDR1 KGHSH, CDR2 LQKENI. V shed 3 bases and J shed 8 bases, with 14 bases lying between them. CDR3 length: 14 residues. The CDR3 DNA follows: TGTGCCAGCTCACCGGACAGGGCGGGAGATGAGCAGTTCTTC. Its translation is CASSPDRAGDEQFF. The variable domain in full, completed from reference TRBV18 and TRBJ2-1, reads NAGVMQNPRHLVRRRGQEARLRCSPMKGHSHVYWYRQLPEEGLKFMVYLQKENIIDESGMPKERFSAEFPKEGPSILRIQQVVRGDSAAYFCASSPDRAGDEQFFGPGTRLTVL.

This clonotype was found a few times. This chain joins TRBV19 and TRBJ2-1; unclear D gene. This CDR3 spans 17 amino acids. Germline V CDR1 and CDR2: LNHDA, SQIVND (reference sequence). With 1 base removed from V and 0 bases from J, the gap between germline ends came to 13 bases. CDR3 region: CASSIVPRALSYNEQFF. Written as DNA, the CDR3 is TGTGCCAGTAGTATAGTCCCTCGCGCGCTCTCCTACAATGAGCAGTTCTTC.